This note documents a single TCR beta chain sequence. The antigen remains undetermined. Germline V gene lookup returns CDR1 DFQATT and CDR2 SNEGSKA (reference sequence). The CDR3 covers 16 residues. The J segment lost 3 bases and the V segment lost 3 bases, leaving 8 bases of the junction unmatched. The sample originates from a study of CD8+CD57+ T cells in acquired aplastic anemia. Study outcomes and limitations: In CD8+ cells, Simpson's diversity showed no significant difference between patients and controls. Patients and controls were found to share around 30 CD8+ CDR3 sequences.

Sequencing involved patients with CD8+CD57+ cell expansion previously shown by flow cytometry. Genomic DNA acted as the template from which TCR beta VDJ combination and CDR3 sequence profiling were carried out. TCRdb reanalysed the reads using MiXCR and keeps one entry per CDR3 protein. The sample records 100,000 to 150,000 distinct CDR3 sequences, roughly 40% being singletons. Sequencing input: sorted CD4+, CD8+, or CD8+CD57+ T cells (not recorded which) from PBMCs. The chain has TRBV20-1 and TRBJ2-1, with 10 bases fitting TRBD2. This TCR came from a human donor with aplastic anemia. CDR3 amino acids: CSARNLGTSVYNEQFF. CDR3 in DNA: TGCAGTGCTAGGAATCTTGGGACTAGCGTCTACAATGAGCAGTTCTTC.